These T cell receptor beta chains were read from a single sample in a study of T-cell reconstitution after alpha-beta-depleted transplantation in children. TCRdb passed the PCR reads through MiXCR, listing each CDR3 protein once. Found here are about 22,000 distinct CDR3 sequences, roughly 11% of them singletons; the top ten hold 20% to 25%. This specimen was PBMCs from the stem cell graft donor, taken from the stem cell graft. These receptors were obtained from a human donor who donated a stem cell graft to a child with chronic granulomatous disease. Each CDR3 is given with its conserved first and last residue. D genes are given only for firm matches. Rows may omit the clone size; those that give it use once, few, many or a size class.

clone_size d_call j_call v_call cdr3_nt cdr3_aa
many TRBD1 TRBJ2-7 TRBV5-1 TGCGCCAGCAGCCCTACTGGCCCCGGGACAGGGATAAGGTACGAGCAGTACTTC CASSPTGPGTGIRYEQYF
many - TRBJ2-5 TRBV7-9 TGTGCCAGCATTGATTTGCGGGAGACCCAGTACTTC CASIDLRETQYF
many TRBD2 TRBJ2-5 TRBV28 TGTGCCAGCAGTTTTTCGGGACTAAAAAGGGAGACCCAGTACTTC CASSFSGLKRETQYF
many TRBD2 TRBJ2-1 TRBV7-9 TGTGCCAGCAGCCCCGGGGAGGGCAGTCCCTACAATGAGCAGTTCTTC CASSPGEGSPYNEQFF
many - TRBJ2-5 TRBV4-3 TGCGCCAGCAGCCAAGGACCGGGGGCGGTGACCCAGTACTTC CASSQGPGAVTQYF
many - TRBJ2-7 TRBV21-1 TGTGCCAGCGTAGGGGACAGAAAAGTGGACTCCCCCTACGAGCAGTACTTC CASVGDRKVDSPYEQYF
many TRBD1 TRBJ1-1 TRBV20-1 TGCAGTGCGGGGACAGGGGGATTAACTGAAGCTTTCTTT CSAGTGGLTEAFF
many TRBD2 TRBJ2-7 TRBV5-5 TGTGCCAGCAGCTCCGTTTTAGCGGGATATGGCTACGAGCAGTACTTC CASSSVLAGYGYEQYF
many - TRBJ2-1 TRBV29-1 TGCAGCGGTGCGGGAACATCCTACAATGAGCAGTTCTTC CSGAGTSYNEQFF
medium-sized - TRBJ2-1 TRBV7-2 TGTGCCAGCAGCTCGGACCAAACCCCTTTCAATGAGCAGTTCTTC CASSSDQTPFNEQFF
few - TRBJ2-5 TRBV14 TGTGCCAGCAGCCAAGGGCGCGAAATCCAAGAGACCCAGTACTTC CASSQGREIQETQYF
many TRBD1 TRBJ1-1 TRBV29-1 TGCAGCGTAAAACAGGGGGCAAGGGAGAACACTGAAGCTTTCTTT CSVKQGARENTEAFF
many - TRBJ2-7 TRBV20-1 TGCAGTGCTAGAGGTGGGAGTGGGTACGAGCAGTACTTC CSARGGSGYEQYF
many TRBD1 TRBJ2-1 TRBV9 TGTGCCAGCAGCGCCTTCATGGGACAGGGTAGGAATGAGCAGTTCTTC CASSAFMGQGRNEQFF
many - TRBJ2-3 TRBV5-8 TGTGCCAGCAGCCGGACAGAGACCCTCACAGATACGCAGTATTTT CASSRTETLTDTQYF
many TRBD2 TRBJ2-3 TRBV7-2 TGTGCCAGCAGCCGACTAGCGGGGGGTGCAGATACGCAGTATTTT CASSRLAGGADTQYF
many - TRBJ2-7 TRBV29-1 TGCAGCGTTGAAGATGACAGCTGGGCCTACGAGCAGTACTTC CSVEDDSWAYEQYF
many - TRBJ2-7 TRBV14 TGTGCCAGCAGCCAAGCGGAGTTTCCCTACGAGCAGTACTTC CASSQAEFPYEQYF
many TRBD1 TRBJ1-2 TRBV7-2 TGTGCCAGCAGCCGATCTCAGGGGGTTGGCTACACCTTC CASSRSQGVGYTF
many - TRBJ2-1 TRBV14 TGTGCCAGCAGCCAAGAGACGTGGGGGCAATACAATGAGCAGTTCTTC CASSQETWGQYNEQFF
many TRBD1 TRBJ1-5 TRBV7-6 TGTGCCAGCAGCCTAAACCCGGACAGGAAGGAACCCCAGCATTTT CASSLNPDRKEPQHF
many TRBD1 TRBJ1-1 TRBV5-1 TGCGCCAGCAGTCTGCGGACAGGGCCGAACACTGAAGCTTTCTTT CASSLRTGPNTEAFF
many - TRBJ1-2 TRBV6-6 - CASSNVGGGIIWVF
many - TRBJ2-3 TRBV29-1 TGCAGCGGTGGTCGGGTCGCAGATACGCAGTATTTT CSGGRVADTQYF
many - TRBJ2-3 TRBV4-3 TGCGCCAGCAGCCAAGATCCCAACGCAGGTCCAGGAGATACGCAGTATTTT CASSQDPNAGPGDTQYF
few - TRBJ2-2 TRBV7-6 TGTGCCAGCAGCTTTATTCGGGACATTAACACCGGGGAGCTGTTTTTT CASSFIRDINTGELFF
many TRBD2 TRBJ2-7 TRBV12-3/TRBV12-4 TGTGCCAGCAGTTTGGGACTAGCGGGAGACGAGCAGTACTTC CASSLGLAGDEQYF
many TRBD1 TRBJ1-2 TRBV29-1 TGCAGCGTTGAGGAGGGACAGGGGTATGGCTACACCTTC CSVEEGQGYGYTF
many - TRBJ2-1 TRBV5-1 TGCGCCAGCAGCTTGGGGACAATGTACAATGAGCAGTTCTTC CASSLGTMYNEQFF
many TRBD2 TRBJ2-5 TRBV20-1 TGCAGTGCTAGGACCCTGGGGCTAGCGGGAGGGCTCGAGACCCAGTACTTC CSARTLGLAGGLETQYF
- - TRBJ1-4 TRBV20-1 TGCAGTGCAAGCGAGGGAAGCGGTGAAAAACTGTTTTTT CSASEGSGEKLFF
many TRBD2 TRBJ2-1 TRBV5-1 TGCGCCAGCAGCTGGGGCCTCGTAGCGGGATCCTACAATGAGCAGTTCTTC CASSWGLVAGSYNEQFF
- - TRBJ1-6 TRBV3-1 TGTGCCGGCAGCGACGGACCAAGGCAACCCCTCGACTTT CAGSDGPRQPLDF
- - TRBJ2-7 TRBV18 TGTGCCAGCTCACCACGGCGGGGTGCTTCCTACGAGCAGTACTTC CASSPRRGASYEQYF
many - TRBJ1-5 TRBV6-2/TRBV6-3 TGTGCCAGCAGTGATAGCCGCCCCAATTGGCAGCCCCAGCATTTT CASSDSRPNWQPQHF
many - TRBJ1-5 TRBV7-9 TGTGCCAGCAGTTTGAGGGAGGGGAATGCGCCCCAGCATTTT CASSLREGNAPQHF
- - TRBJ1-1 TRBV5-4 TGTGCCAGCAGCTTGGGACCTGGTCGTCCTGGGACTGAAGCTTTCTTT CASSLGPGRPGTEAFF
many TRBD1 TRBJ2-7 TRBV12-3/TRBV12-4 TGTGCCAGCAGTCATAGCCGGGACAGGGATTACGAGCAGTACTTC CASSHSRDRDYEQYF
- - TRBJ2-2 TRBV7-7 TGTGCCAGCAGCTTAAGGGTAAACACCGGGGAGCTGTTTTTT CASSLRVNTGELFF
many - TRBJ2-7 TRBV27 TGTGCCAGCAGTTTAGTAGCAGGGGACGACGAGCAGTACTTC CASSLVAGDDEQYF
many - TRBJ2-7 TRBV28 TGTGCCAGCAGTTTACCGGTCGCGTTAGGCGAGCAGTACTTC CASSLPVALGEQYF
many - TRBJ2-1 TRBV6-5 TGTGCCATCTGGGACCGCGGGTACAATGAGCAGTTCTTC CAIWDRGYNEQFF